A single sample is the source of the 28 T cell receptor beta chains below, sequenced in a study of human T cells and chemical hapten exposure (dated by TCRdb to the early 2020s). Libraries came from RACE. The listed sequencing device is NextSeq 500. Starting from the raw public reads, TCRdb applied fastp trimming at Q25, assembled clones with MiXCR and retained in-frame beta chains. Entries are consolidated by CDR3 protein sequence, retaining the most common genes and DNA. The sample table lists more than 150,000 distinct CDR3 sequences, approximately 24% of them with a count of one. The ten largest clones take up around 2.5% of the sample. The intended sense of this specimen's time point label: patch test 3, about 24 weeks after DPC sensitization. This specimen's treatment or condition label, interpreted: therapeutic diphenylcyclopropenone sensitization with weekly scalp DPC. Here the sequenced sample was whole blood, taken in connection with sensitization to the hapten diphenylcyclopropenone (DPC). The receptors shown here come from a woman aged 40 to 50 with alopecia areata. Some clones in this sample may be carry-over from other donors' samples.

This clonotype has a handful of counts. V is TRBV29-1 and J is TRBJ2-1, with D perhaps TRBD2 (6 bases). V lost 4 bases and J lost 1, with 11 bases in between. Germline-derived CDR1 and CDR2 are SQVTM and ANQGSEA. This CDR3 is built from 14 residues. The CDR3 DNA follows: TGCAGCGTTGTCCGGCGGGGTTCCTACAATGAGCAGTTCTTC. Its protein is CSVVRRGSYNEQFF.

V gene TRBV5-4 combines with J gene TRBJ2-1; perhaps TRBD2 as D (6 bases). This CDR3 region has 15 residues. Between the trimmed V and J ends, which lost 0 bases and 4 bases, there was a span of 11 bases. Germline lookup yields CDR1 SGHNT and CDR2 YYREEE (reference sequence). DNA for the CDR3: TGTGCCAGCAGCTTGGTGGCTAGCGCATACAATGAGCAGTTCTTC. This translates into CASSLVASAYNEQFF.

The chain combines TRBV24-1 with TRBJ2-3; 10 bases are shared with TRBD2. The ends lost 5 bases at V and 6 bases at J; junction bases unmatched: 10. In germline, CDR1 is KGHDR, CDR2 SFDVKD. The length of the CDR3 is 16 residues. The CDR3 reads CATSGRTSGGSDTQYF. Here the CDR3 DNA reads TGTGCCACCAGTGGAAGGACTAGCGGTGGTTCGGATACGCAGTATTTT.

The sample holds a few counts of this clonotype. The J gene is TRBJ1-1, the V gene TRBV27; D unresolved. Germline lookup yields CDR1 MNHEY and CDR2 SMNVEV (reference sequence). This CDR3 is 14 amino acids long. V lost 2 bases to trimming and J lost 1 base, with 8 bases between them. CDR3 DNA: TGTGCCAGCAGTTTAGTGGGCAGGAACACTGAAGCTTTCTTT. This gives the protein CASSLVGRNTEAFF.

This chain's CDR3 is CASSQPPAENTEAFF. In DNA form, the CDR3 reads TGTGCCAGCAGCCAACCCCCAGCGGAGAACACTGAAGCTTTCTTT. The chain carries TRBV4-2 and TRBJ1-1, with D uncertain. The CDR3 is made up of 15 amino acids. V lost 2 bases and J 1 base, leaving 11 bases between the germline ends. Germline CDR1 reads LGHNA; CDR2 reads YNFKEQ.

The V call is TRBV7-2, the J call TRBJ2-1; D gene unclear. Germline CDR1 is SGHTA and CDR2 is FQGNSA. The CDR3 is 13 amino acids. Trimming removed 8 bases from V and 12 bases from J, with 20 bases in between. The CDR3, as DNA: TGTGCCAGCGCCCTTACCCCTGGTGTGGGGCAGTTCTTC. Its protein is CASALTPGVGQFF.

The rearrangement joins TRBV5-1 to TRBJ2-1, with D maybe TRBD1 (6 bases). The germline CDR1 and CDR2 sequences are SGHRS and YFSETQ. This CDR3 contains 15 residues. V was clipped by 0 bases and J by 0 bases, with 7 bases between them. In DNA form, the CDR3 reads TGCGCCAGCAGCTTGGGGGGGCTCTCCTACAATGAGCAGTTCTTC. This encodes CASSLGGLSYNEQFF. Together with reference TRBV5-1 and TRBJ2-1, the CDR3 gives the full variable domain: KAGVTQTPRYLIKTRGQQVTLSCSPISGHRSVSWYQQTPGQGLQFLFEYFSETQRNKGNFPGRFSGRQFSNSRSEMNVSTLELGDSALYLCASSLGGLSYNEQFFGPGTRLTVL.

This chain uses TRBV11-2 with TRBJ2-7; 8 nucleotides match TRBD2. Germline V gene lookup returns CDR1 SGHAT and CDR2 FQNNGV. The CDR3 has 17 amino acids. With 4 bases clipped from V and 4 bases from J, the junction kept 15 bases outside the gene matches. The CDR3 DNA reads TGTGCCAGCAGCTCCCTCAGAAGGGCTAGCGGGTTATACGAGCAGTACTTC. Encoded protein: CASSSLRRASGLYEQYF.

The DNA for the CDR3 is TGTGCCAGCAGCCAAGGTGGGACTAGCGGGTTCTGGTATGAGCAGTTCTTC. Its protein is CASSQGGTSGFWYEQFF. This sequence joins TRBV14 and TRBJ2-1; the match to TRBD2 covers 12 bases. This CDR3 is 17 amino acids long. V was clipped by 1 base and J by 8 bases; unmatched bases: 9. Germline CDR1 is SGHDN and CDR2 is FVKESK.

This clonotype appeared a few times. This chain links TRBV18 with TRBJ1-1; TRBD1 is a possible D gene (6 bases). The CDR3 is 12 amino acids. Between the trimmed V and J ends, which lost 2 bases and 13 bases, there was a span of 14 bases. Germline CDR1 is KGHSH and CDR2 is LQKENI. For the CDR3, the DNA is TGTGCCAGCTCACCATCGGCAGGGGATGGTTTCTTT. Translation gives CASSPSAGDGFF.

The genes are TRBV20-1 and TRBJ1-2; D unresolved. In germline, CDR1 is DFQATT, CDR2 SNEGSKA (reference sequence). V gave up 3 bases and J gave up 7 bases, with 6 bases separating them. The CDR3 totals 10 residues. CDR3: CSASFFGYTF. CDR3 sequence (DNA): TGCAGTGCTAGCTTTTTTGGCTACACCTTC.

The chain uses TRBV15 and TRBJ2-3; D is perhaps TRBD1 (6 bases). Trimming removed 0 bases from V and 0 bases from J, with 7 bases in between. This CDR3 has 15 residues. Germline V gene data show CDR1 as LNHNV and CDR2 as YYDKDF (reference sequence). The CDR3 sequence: CATSREDRSTDTQYF. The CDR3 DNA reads TGTGCCACCAGCAGAGAAGACAGGAGCACAGATACGCAGTATTTT.

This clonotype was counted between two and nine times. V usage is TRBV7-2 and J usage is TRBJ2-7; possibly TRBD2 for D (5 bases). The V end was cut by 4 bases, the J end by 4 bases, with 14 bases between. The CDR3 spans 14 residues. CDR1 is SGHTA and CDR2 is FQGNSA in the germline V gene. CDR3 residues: CASSSQSAVYEQYF. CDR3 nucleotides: TGTGCCAGCAGCTCTCAGTCAGCGGTATACGAGCAGTACTTC.

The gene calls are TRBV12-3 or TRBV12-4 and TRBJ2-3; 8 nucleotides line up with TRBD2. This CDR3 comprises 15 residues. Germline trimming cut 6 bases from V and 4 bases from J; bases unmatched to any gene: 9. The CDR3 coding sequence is TGTGCCAGCAGGAGAGCGGGAGATGGGGCAGATACGCAGTATTTT. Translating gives CASRRAGDGADTQYF.

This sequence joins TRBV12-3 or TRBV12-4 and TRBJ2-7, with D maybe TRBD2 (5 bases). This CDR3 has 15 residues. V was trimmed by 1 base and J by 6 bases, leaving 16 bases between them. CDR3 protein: CASSLGSSRDPEQYF. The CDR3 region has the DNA TGTGCCAGCAGTTTAGGGTCTAGCCGCGACCCCGAGCAGTACTTC.

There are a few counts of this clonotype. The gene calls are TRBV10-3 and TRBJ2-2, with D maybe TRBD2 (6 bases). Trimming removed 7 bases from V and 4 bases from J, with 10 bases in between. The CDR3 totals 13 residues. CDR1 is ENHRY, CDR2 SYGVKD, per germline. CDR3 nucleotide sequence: TGTGCCATCACTGGGGACTCCACCGGGGAGCTGTTTTTT. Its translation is CAITGDSTGELFF.

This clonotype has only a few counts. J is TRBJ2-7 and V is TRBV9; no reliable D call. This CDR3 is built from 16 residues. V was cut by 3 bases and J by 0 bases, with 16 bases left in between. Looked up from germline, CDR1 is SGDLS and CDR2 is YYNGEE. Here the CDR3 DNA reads TGTGCCAGCAGCGACGGACCGACTGAGAGCTCCTACGAGCAGTACTTC. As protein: CASSDGPTESSYEQYF. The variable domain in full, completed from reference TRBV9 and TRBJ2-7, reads DSGVTQTPKHLITATGQRVTLRCSPRSGDLSVYWYQQSLDQGLQFLIQYYNGEERAKGNILERFSAQQFPDLHSELNLSSLELGDSALYFCASSDGPTESSYEQYFGPGTRLTVT.

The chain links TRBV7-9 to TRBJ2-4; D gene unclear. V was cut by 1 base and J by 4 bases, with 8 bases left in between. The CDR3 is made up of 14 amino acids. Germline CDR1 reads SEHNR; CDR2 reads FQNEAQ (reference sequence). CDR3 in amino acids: CASSLETGKNIQYF. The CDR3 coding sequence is TGTGCCAGCAGCTTAGAGACCGGGAAAAACATTCAGTACTTC.

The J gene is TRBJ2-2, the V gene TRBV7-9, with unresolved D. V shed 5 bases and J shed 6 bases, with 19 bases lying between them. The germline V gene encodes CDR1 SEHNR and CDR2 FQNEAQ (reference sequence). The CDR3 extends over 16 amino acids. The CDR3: CASSPDSYLLPGELFF. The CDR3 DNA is TGTGCCAGCAGCCCCGACTCCTACCTTCTCCCCGGGGAGCTGTTTTTT.

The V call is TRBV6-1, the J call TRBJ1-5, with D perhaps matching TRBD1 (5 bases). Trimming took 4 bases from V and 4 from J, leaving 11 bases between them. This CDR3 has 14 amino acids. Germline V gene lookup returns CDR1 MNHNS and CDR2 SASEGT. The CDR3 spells CASSGKTVNQPQHF. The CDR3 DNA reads TGTGCCAGCAGTGGCAAGACAGTAAATCAGCCCCAGCATTTT.

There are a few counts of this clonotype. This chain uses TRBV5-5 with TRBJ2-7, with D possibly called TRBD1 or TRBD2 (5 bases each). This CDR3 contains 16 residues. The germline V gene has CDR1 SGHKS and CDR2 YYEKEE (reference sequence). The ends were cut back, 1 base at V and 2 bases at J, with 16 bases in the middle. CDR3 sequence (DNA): TGTGCCAGCAGCTTGACGATAGGAGGACAAACCTACGAGCAGTACTTC. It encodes CASSLTIGGQTYEQYF. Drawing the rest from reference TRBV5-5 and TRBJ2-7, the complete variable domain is DAGVTQSPTHLIKTRGQQVTLRCSPISGHKSVSWYQQVLGQGPQFIFQYYEKEERGRGNFPDRFSARQFPNYSSELNVNALLLGDSALYLCASSLTIGGQTYEQYFGPGTRLTVT.

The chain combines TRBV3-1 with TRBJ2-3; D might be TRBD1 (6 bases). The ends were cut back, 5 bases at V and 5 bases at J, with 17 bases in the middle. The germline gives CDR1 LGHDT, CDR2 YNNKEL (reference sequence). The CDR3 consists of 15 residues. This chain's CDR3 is CASSARGGKGDTQYF. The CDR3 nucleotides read TGTGCCAGCAGCGCGAGAGGGGGAAAAGGAGATACGCAGTATTTT.

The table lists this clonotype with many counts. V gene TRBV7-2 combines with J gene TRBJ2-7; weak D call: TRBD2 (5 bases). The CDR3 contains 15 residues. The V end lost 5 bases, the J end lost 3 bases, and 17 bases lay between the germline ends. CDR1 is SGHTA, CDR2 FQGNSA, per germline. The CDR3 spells CASSPEGQKDYEQYF. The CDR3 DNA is TGTGCCAGCAGCCCAGAGGGCCAAAAGGACTACGAGCAGTACTTC.

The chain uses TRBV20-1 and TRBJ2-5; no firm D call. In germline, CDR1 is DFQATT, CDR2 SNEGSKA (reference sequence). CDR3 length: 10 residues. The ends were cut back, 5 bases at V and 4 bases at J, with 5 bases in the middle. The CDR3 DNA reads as TGCAGTGCTCTCCTAGAGACCCAGTACTTC. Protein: CSALLETQYF.

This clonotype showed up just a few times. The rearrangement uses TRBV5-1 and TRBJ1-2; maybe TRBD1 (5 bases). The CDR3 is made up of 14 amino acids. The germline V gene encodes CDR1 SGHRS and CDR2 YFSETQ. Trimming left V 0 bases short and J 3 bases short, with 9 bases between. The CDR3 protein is CASSLDVTDYGYTF. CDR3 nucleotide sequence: TGCGCCAGCAGCTTGGACGTGACAGACTATGGCTACACCTTC. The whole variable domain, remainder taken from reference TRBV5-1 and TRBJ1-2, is KAGVTQTPRYLIKTRGQQVTLSCSPISGHRSVSWYQQTPGQGLQFLFEYFSETQRNKGNFPGRFSGRQFSNSRSEMNVSTLELGDSALYLCASSLDVTDYGYTFGSGTRLTVV.

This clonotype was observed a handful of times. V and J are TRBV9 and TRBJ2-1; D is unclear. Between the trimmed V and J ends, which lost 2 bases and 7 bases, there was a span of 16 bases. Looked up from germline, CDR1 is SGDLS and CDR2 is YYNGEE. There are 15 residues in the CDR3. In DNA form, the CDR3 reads TGTGCCAGCAGCGTCGAAGGACGAAGAGAAAATGAGCAGTTCTTC. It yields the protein CASSVEGRRENEQFF.

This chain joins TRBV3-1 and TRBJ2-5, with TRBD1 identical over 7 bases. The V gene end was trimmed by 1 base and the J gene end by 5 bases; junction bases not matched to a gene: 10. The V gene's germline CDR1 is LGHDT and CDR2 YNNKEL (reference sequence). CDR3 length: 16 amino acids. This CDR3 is CASSQGVGGAGETQYF. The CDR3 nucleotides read TGTGCCAGCAGCCAAGGTGTAGGGGGCGCCGGCGAGACCCAGTACTTC.

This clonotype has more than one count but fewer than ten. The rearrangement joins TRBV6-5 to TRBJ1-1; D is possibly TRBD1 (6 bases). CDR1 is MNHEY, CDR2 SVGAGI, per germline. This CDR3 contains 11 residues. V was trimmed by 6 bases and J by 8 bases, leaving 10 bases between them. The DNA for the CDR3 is TGTGCCAGCAGAGGAACAGGGGAAGCTTTCTTT. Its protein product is CASRGTGEAFF.